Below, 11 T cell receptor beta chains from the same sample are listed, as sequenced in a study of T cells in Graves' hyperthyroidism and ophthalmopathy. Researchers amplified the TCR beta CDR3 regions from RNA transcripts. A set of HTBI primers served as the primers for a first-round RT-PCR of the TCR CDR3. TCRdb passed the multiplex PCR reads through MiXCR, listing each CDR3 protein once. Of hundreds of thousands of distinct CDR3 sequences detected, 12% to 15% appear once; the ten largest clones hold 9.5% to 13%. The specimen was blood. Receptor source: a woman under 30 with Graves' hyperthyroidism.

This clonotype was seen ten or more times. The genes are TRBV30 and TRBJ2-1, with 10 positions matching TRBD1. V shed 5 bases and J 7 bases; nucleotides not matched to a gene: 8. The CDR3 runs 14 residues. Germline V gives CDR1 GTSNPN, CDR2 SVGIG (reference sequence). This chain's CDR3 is CAWGTGTGVNEQFF. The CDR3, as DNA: TGTGCCTGGGGTACCGGGACAGGGGTTAATGAGCAGTTCTTC.

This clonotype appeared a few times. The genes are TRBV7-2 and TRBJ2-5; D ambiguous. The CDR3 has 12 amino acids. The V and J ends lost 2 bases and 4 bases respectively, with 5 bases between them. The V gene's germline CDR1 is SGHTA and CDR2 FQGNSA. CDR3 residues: CASSLWGETQYF. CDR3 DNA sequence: TGTGCCAGCAGCTTATGGGGAGAGACCCAGTACTTC.

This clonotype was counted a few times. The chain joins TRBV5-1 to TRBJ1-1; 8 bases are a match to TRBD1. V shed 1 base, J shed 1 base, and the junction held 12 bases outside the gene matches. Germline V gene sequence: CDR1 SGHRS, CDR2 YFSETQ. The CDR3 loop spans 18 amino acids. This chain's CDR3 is CASSLIDRGNYPNTEAFF. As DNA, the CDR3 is TGCGCCAGCAGCTTGATCGACAGGGGAAACTATCCGAACACTGAAGCTTTCTTT.

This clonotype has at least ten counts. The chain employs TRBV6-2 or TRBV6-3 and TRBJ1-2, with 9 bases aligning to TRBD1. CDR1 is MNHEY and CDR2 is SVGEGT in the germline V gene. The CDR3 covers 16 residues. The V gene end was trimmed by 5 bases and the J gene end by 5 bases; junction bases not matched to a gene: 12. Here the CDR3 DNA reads TGTGCCAGCAGTATCGCAGAGGGACAGGGATATTATGGCTACACCTTC. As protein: CASSIAEGQGYYGYTF.

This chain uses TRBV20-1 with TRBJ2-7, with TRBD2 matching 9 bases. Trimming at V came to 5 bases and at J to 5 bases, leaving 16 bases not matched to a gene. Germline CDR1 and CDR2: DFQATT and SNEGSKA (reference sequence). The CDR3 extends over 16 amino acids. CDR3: CSASETYSGSTDEQYF. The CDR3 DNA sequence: TGCAGTGCTTCTGAAACCTATAGCGGGAGTACCGACGAGCAGTACTTC.

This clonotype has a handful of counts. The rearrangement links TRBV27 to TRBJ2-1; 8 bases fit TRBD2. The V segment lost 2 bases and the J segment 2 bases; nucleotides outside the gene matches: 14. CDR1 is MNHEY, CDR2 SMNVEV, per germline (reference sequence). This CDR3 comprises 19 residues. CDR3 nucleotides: TGTGCCAGCAGTTTACTTGTTAGCGGGGATCTCAGCCCCTACAATGAGCAGTTCTTC. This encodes CASSLLVSGDLSPYNEQFF.

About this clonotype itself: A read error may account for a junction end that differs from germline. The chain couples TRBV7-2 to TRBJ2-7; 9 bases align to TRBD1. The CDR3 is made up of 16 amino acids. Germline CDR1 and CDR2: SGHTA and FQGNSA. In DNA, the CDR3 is TGTGCCAACAGCTTATCCCCGGGACAGGGATCGTACGAGCAGTACTTC. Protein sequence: CANSLSPGQGSYEQYF.

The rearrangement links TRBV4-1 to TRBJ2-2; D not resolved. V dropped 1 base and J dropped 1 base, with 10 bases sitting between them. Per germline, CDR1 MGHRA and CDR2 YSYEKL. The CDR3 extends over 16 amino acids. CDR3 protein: CASSQVHSKNTGELFF. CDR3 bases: TGCGCCAGCAGCCAAGTGCACAGCAAGAACACCGGGGAGCTGTTTTTT.

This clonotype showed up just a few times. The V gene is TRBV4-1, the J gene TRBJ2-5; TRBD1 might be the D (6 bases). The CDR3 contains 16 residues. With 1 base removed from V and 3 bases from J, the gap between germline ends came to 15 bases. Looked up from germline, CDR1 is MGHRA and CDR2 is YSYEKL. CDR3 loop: CASSQVGTPVEETQYF. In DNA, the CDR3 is TGCGCCAGCAGCCAAGTAGGGACACCCGTTGAAGAGACCCAGTACTTC.

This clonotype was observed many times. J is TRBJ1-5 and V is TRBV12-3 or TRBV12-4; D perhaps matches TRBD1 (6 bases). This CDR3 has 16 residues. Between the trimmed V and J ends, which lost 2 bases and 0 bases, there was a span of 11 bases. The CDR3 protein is CASSLLGAGSNQPQHF. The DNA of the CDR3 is TGTGCCAGCAGTTTACTGGGGGCGGGTAGCAATCAGCCCCAGCATTTT.

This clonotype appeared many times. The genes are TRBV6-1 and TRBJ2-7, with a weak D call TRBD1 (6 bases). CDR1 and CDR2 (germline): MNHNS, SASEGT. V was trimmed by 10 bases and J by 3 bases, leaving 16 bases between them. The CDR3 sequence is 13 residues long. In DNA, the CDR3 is TGTGCCACAACCGAGGGGGTTATCTACGAGCAGTACTTC. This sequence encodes CATTEGVIYEQYF.